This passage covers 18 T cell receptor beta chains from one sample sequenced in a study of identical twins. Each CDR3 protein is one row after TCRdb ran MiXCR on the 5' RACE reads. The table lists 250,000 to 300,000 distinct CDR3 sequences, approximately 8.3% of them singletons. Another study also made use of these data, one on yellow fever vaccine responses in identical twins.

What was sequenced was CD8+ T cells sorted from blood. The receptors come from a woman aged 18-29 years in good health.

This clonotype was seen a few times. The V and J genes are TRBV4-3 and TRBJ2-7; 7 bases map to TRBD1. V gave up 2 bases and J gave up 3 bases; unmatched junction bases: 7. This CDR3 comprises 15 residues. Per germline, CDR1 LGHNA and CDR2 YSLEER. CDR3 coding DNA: TGCGCCAGCAGCCAAACTACAGGGGAATTCTACGAGCAGTACTTC. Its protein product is CASSQTTGEFYEQYF.

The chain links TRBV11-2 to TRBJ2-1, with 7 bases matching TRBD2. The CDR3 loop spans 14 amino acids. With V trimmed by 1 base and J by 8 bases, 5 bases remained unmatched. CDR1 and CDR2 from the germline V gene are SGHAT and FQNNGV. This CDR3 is CASSLARGGYEQFF. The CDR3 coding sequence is TGTGCCAGCAGCTTAGCTAGGGGAGGGTATGAGCAGTTCTTC.

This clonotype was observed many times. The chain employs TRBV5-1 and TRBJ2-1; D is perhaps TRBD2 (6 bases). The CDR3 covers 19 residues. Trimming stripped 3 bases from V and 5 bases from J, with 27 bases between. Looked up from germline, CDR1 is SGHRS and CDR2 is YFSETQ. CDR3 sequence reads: CASSSPLGETRTIDNEQFF. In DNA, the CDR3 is TGCGCCAGCAGCTCACCTTTGGGGGAGACTAGGACTATAGACAATGAGCAGTTCTTC.

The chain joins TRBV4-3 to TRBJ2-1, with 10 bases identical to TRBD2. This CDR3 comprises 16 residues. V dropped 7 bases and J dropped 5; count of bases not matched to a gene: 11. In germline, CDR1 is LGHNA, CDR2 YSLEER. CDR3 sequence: CASNSMTSGYNNEQFF. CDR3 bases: TGCGCCAGCAACTCAATGACTAGCGGGTACAACAATGAGCAGTTCTTC.

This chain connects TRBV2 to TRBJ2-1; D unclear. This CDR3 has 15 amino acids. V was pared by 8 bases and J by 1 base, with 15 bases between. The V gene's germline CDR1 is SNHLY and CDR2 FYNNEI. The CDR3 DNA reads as TGTGCCAGCCCCGGCTCACGTGGGTCCTACAATGAGCAGTTCTTC. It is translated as CASPGSRGSYNEQFF.

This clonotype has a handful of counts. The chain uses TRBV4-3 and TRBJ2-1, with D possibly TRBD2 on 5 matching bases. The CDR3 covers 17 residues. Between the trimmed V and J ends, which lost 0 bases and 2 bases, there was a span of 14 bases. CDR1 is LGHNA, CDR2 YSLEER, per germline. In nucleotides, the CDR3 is TGCGCCAGCAGCCAAGAATGGGTAGCGCCCACCTACAATGAGCAGTTCTTC. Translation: CASSQEWVAPTYNEQFF.

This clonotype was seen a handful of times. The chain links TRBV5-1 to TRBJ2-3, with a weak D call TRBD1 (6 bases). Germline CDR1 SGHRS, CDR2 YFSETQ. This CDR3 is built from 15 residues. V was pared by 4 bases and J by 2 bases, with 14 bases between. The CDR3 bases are TGCGCCAGCAGCGGGGGCCAGGCCCACACAGATACGCAGTATTTT. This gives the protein CASSGGQAHTDTQYF. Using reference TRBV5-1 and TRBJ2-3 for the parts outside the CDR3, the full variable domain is KAGVTQTPRYLIKTRGQQVTLSCSPISGHRSVSWYQQTPGQGLQFLFEYFSETQRNKGNFPGRFSGRQFSNSRSEMNVSTLELGDSALYLCASSGGQAHTDTQYFGPGTRLTVL.

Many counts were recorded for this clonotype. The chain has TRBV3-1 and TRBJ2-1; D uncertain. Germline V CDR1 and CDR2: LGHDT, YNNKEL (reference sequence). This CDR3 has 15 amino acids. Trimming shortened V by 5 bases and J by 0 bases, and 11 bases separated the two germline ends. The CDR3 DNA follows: TGTGCCAGCAGCTACTACGATAGCTCCTACAATGAGCAGTTCTTC. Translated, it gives CASSYYDSSYNEQFF.

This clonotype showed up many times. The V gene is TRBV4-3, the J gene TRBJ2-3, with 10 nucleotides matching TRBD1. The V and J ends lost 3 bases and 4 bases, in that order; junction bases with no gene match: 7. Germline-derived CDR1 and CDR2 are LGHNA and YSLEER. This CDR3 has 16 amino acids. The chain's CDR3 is CASSQDRGTGADTQYF. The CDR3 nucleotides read TGCGCCAGCAGCCAGGACAGGGGGACGGGAGCAGATACGCAGTATTTT.

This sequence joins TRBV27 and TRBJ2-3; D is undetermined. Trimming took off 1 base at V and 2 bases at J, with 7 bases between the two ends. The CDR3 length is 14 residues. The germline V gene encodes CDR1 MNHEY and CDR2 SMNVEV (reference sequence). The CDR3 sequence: CASSLLPLTDTQYF. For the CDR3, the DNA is TGTGCCAGCAGTTTATTACCTCTCACAGATACGCAGTATTTT.

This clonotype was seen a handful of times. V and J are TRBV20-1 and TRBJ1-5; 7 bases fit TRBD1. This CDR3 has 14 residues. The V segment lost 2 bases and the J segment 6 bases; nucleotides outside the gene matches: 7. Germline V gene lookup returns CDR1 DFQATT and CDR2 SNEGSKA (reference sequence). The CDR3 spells CSARLQGTGQPQHF. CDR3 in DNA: TGCAGTGCTAGATTACAGGGGACGGGTCAGCCCCAGCATTTT.

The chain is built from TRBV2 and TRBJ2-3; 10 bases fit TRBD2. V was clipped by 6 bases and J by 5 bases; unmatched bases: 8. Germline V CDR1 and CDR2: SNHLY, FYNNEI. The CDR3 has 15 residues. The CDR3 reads CASSASGRGEDTQYF. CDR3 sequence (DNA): TGTGCCAGCAGCGCTAGCGGGAGAGGGGAAGATACGCAGTATTTT.

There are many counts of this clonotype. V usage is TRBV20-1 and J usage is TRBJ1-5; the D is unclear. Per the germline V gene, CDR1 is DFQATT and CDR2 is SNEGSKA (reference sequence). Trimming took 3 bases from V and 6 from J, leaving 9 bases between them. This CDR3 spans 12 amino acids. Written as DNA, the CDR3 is TGCAGTGCTAGCAGCTATCTTCAGCCCCAGCATTTT. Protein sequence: CSASSYLQPQHF.

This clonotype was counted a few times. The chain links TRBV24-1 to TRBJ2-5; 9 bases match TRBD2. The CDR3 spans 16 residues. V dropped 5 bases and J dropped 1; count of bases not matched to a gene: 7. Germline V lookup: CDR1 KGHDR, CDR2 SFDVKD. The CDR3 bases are TGTGCCACCAGTGCGACTAGCGGTACCCTCCAAGAGACCCAGTACTTC. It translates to CATSATSGTLQETQYF.

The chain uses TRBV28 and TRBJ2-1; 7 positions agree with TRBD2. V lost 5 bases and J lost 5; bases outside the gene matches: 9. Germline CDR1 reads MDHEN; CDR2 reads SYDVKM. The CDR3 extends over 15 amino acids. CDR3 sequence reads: CASSNTSGEDNEQFF. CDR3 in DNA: TGTGCCAGCAGTAATACAAGCGGGGAGGACAATGAGCAGTTCTTC.

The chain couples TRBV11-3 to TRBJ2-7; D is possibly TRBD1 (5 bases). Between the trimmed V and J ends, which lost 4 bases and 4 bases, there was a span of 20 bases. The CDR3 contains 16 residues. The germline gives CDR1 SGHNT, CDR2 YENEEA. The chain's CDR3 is CASSCTQGGDDYEQYF. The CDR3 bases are TGTGCCAGCAGCTGCACTCAGGGCGGAGATGATTACGAGCAGTACTTC. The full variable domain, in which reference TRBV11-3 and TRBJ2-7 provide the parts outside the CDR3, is EAGVVQSPRYKIIEKKQPVAFWCNPISGHNTLYWYLQNLGQGPELLIRYENEEAVDDSQLPKDRFSAERLKGVDSTLKIQPAELGDSAVYLCASSCTQGGDDYEQYFGPGTRLTVT.

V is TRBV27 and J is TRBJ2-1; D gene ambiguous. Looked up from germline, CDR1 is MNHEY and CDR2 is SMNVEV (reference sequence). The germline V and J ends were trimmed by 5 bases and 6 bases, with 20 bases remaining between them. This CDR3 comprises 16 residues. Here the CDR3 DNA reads TGTGCCAGCAGTCCGGCGACGGTGGCACACTTCAATGAGCAGTTCTTC. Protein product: CASSPATVAHFNEQFF.

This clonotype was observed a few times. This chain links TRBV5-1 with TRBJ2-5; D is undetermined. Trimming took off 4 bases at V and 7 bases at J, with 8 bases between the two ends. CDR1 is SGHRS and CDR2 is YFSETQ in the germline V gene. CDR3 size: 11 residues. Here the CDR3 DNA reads TGCGCCAGCAGCCACATCGGGACCCAGTACTTC. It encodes CASSHIGTQYF.